The 21 T cell receptor beta chains reported below all come from one sample, sequenced in a study of human T cells and chemical hapten exposure. One entry per CDR3 protein results from TCRdb running MiXCR on the RACE reads. The sample has about 80,000 distinct CDR3 sequences, less than 15% seen once. Documented time point: pre-sensitization, week 0. Stated treatment: therapeutic diphenylcyclopropenone sensitization with weekly scalp DPC. The sample was whole blood, taken in connection with sensitization to the hapten diphenylcyclopropenone (DPC). These receptors were collected from a woman between 45 and 60 years old with alopecia areata. Some clones in this sample may be carry-over from other donors' samples.

There are many counts of this clonotype. This chain connects TRBV12-3 or TRBV12-4 to TRBJ2-3; TRBD1 might be the D (6 bases). The V and J ends lost 6 bases and 4 bases respectively, with 14 bases between them. The CDR3 is 14 amino acids. The CDR3 reads CASRLQGRADTQYF. In DNA, the CDR3 is TGTGCCAGCAGACTTCAGGGGCGGGCAGATACGCAGTATTTT.

This clonotype came up a few times. This rearrangement joins TRBV11-2 to TRBJ2-5; D not certain. The CDR3 is 12 residues long. Germline loops: CDR1 SGHAT, CDR2 FQNNGV. Between the trimmed V and J ends, which lost 2 bases and 7 bases, there was a span of 8 bases. CDR3 loop: CASSLNLATQYF. CDR3 in DNA: TGTGCCAGCAGCTTAAATCTGGCGACCCAGTACTTC. The whole variable domain, remainder taken from reference TRBV11-2 and TRBJ2-5, is EAGVAQSPRYKIIEKRQSVAFWCNPISGHATLYWYQQILGQGPKLLIQFQNNGVVDDSQLPKDRFSAERLKGVDSTLKIQPAKLEDSAVYLCASSLNLATQYFGPGTRLLVL.

The genes are TRBV28 and TRBJ2-6, with 9 bases matching TRBD1. The CDR3 spans 17 residues. After removal of 4 bases from V and 0 bases from J, the junction contained 4 bases not matched to a gene. The germline CDR1 and CDR2 sequences are MDHEN and SYDVKM. In DNA form, the CDR3 reads TGTGCCAGCAGTTCCGGGACAGGGTTCTCTGGGGCCAACGTCCTGACTTTC. It is translated as CASSSGTGFSGANVLTF.

This clonotype was recorded at least ten times. The CDR3 DNA reads TGTGCCAGCAGCCCCCGGGACAGGGGGTCCGAGGATGAGCAGTTCTTC. Its protein product is CASSPRDRGSEDEQFF. The chain uses TRBV5-5 and TRBJ2-1, with TRBD1 identical over 11 bases. This CDR3 has 16 residues. In germline, CDR1 is SGHKS, CDR2 YYEKEE (reference sequence). J was trimmed by 8 bases and V by 4 bases; bases with no gene match: 11. The full variable domain, its missing parts supplied by reference TRBV5-5 and TRBJ2-1, is DAGVTQSPTHLIKTRGQQVTLRCSPISGHKSVSWYQQVLGQGPQFIFQYYEKEERGRGNFPDRFSARQFPNYSSELNVNALLLGDSALYLCASSPRDRGSEDEQFFGPGTRLTVL.

This clonotype has ten or more counts. The chain is built from TRBV7-6 and TRBJ1-1; 8 bases are a match to TRBD1. The CDR3 spans 12 residues. From germline, CDR1 is SGHVS and CDR2 FNYEAQ. The V gene end was trimmed by 6 bases and the J gene end by 11 bases; junction bases not matched to a gene: 8. The chain's CDR3 is CASSQGTGVAFF. CDR3 nucleotide sequence: TGTGCCAGCAGTCAAGGGACAGGTGTGGCTTTCTTT.

This clonotype was seen only once. An end of the junction differs from the germline gene, which may be a read error. The chain employs TRBV7-2 and TRBJ2-1, with 10 bases lining up with TRBD2. CDR3 size: 15 residues. Germline V lookup: CDR1 SGHTA, CDR2 FQGNSA. CDR3 region: CASSLSTSGIMGQLF. CDR3 nucleotide sequence: TGTGCCAGCAGCTTGAGCACTAGCGGGATTATGGGTCAGTTATTC.

The rearrangement uses TRBV29-1 and TRBJ1-5; D is ambiguous. Germline V CDR1 and CDR2: SQVTM, ANQGSEA. The CDR3 sequence is 12 residues long. The germline V and J ends were trimmed by 4 bases and 2 bases, with 6 bases remaining between them. The DNA of the CDR3 is TGCAGCGTTGGAGAGGGCAATCAGCCCCAGCATTTT. Its protein is CSVGEGNQPQHF.

V usage is TRBV29-1 and J usage is TRBJ2-4; 7 bases line up with TRBD1. Per germline, CDR1 SQVTM and CDR2 ANQGSEA. The CDR3 is made up of 15 amino acids. Trimming took 7 bases from V and 0 from J; bases not matched to a gene: 9. DNA for the CDR3: TGCAGCGACCAAGGGACAGCCGAAGCCAAAAACATTCAGTACTTC. This encodes CSDQGTAEAKNIQYF.

This clonotype was recorded a few times. V is TRBV7-2 and J is TRBJ2-7; 10 bases line up with TRBD2. Germline CDR1 is SGHTA and CDR2 is FQGNSA. Trimming took 5 bases from V and 1 from J; bases not matched to a gene: 8. The CDR3 is made up of 16 amino acids. CDR3 protein: CASSPRRLAGSYEQYF. The CDR3 DNA follows: TGTGCCAGCAGCCCCCGTAGACTAGCGGGTTCCTACGAGCAGTACTTC. Based on the CDR3 plus reference TRBV7-2 and TRBJ2-7, the full variable domain is GAGVSQSPSNKVTEKGKDVELRCDPISGHTALYWYRQSLGQGLEFLIYFQGNSAPDKSGLPSDRFSAERTGGSVSTLTIQRTQQEDSAVYLCASSPRRLAGSYEQYFGPGTRLTVT.

This chain connects TRBV4-1 to TRBJ2-3; 10 positions match TRBD2. Germline V CDR1 and CDR2: MGHRA, YSYEKL. The CDR3 spans 17 residues. Trimming removed 1 base from V and 2 bases from J; junction bases left unmatched: 6. CDR3 bases: TGCGCCAGCAGCCAAGCACCTAGCGGGAGAATCACAGATACGCAGTATTTT. Protein product: CASSQAPSGRITDTQYF.

This clonotype was detected many times. This sequence joins TRBV6-1 and TRBJ2-1; TRBD2 aligns across 14 bases. V shed 5 bases and J 5 bases; nucleotides not matched to a gene: 5. From germline, CDR1 is MNHNS and CDR2 SASEGT. This CDR3 comprises 16 residues. The CDR3 DNA reads TGTGCCAGCAGTAAAGGACTAGCGGGAGGCCACAATGAGCAGTTCTTC. Its translation is CASSKGLAGGHNEQFF.

In its sample, this clonotype was seen many times. This chain connects TRBV5-5 to TRBJ1-5; D unresolved. Trimming stripped 0 bases from V and 3 bases from J, with 10 bases between. This CDR3 is built from 15 residues. Looked up from germline, CDR1 is SGHKS and CDR2 is YYEKEE (reference sequence). The CDR3 DNA sequence: TGTGCCAGCAGCTTGGTTTCCGGACCCAATCAGCCCCAGCATTTT. Translating gives CASSLVSGPNQPQHF.

Details on this clonotype: A read error may account for a junction end that differs from germline. The chain recombines TRBV20-1 with TRBJ2-5, with D possibly matching TRBD2 (5 bases). The germline V gene has CDR1 DFQATT and CDR2 SNEGSKA (reference sequence). This CDR3 is built from 10 residues. The CDR3 sequence: CSAAGETLYF. CDR3 DNA sequence: TGCAGTGCGGCTGGGGAGACCCTGTACTTC.

This clonotype was recorded a few times. This chain joins TRBV12-3 or TRBV12-4 and TRBJ2-1, with 13 nucleotides matching TRBD2. CDR3 length equals 15 residues. The V and J ends lost 6 bases and 7 bases, in that order; junction bases with no gene match: 6. The CDR3 DNA reads TGTGCCAGCAGCCGGACTAGCGGGAGTAGTAATGAGCAGTTCTTC. Protein: CASSRTSGSSNEQFF.

The chain carries TRBV12-3 or TRBV12-4 and TRBJ1-2; 8 bases agree with TRBD1. V lost 6 bases, J lost 0 bases, and 3 bases stayed unmatched. The CDR3 covers 14 residues. CDR3 sequence: CASSGTGTNYGYTF. The CDR3 bases are TGTGCCAGCAGCGGGACAGGCACTAACTATGGCTACACCTTC.

The rearrangement links TRBV6-5 to TRBJ2-4; D is unclear. This CDR3 is 17 amino acids long. Trimming left V 5 bases short and J 0 bases short, with 17 bases between. Germline lookup yields CDR1 MNHEY and CDR2 SVGAGI. CDR3: CASSGRTERLAKNIQYF. DNA for the CDR3: TGTGCCAGCAGTGGGCGGACGGAGAGACTAGCCAAAAACATTCAGTACTTC.

A few counts support this clonotype. The CDR3 loop is CASSISIRTIYNEQFF. DNA of the CDR3: TGTGCCAGTAGTATATCGATTCGAACCATCTACAATGAGCAGTTCTTC. This rearrangement joins TRBV19 to TRBJ2-1; D unclear. CDR1 and CDR2 from the germline V gene are LNHDA and SQIVND (reference sequence). V gave up 2 bases and J gave up 3 bases, with 14 bases separating them. The CDR3 sequence is 16 residues long.

The chain links TRBV30 to TRBJ2-3, with D uncertain. The CDR3 runs 14 residues. The germline V gene encodes CDR1 GTSNPN and CDR2 SVGIG (reference sequence). The ends were cut back, 1 base at V and 4 bases at J, with 12 bases in the middle. The CDR3 loop is CAWSAKRQSDTQYF. The CDR3 DNA sequence: TGTGCCTGGAGTGCTAAACGACAATCAGATACGCAGTATTTT.

This clonotype has more than one count but fewer than ten. The chain employs TRBV28 and TRBJ1-6; D possibly corresponds to TRBD1 (5 bases). The V and J ends lost 6 bases and 9 bases respectively, with 12 bases between them. The CDR3 covers 13 residues. Germline-derived CDR1 and CDR2 are MDHEN and SYDVKM. CDR3 sequence (DNA): TGTGCCAGCAGCCTCAGGGTGGCTTCACCCCTCCACTTT. Translated: CASSLRVASPLHF.

V is TRBV6-4 and J is TRBJ2-1, with D unresolved. Germline loops: CDR1 MRHNA, CDR2 SNTAGT. This CDR3 comprises 13 residues. Trimming took off 0 bases at V and 9 bases at J, with 9 bases between the two ends. The CDR3 sequence: CASSDSENREQFF. The CDR3 DNA reads as TGTGCCAGCAGTGACTCGGAAAATCGTGAGCAGTTCTTC.

The rearrangement joins TRBV20-1 to TRBJ1-1; no clear D gene. The ends were cut back, 1 base at V and 2 bases at J, with 11 bases in the middle. Germline CDR1 DFQATT, CDR2 SNEGSKA (reference sequence). The CDR3 is made up of 14 amino acids. The CDR3 sequence is CSARVTVGNTEAFF. The CDR3, as DNA: TGCAGTGCTAGAGTAACGGTAGGAAACACTGAAGCTTTCTTT.